This TCR beta chain was captured in a study of radiotherapy plus CTLA-4 blockade in lung cancer. Study background: Disease control was achieved by just over 30% of patients, and objective responses by 15% to 20%.

V lost 4 bases and J lost 4; bases outside the gene matches: 9. Germline CDR1 SGHTA, CDR2 FQGNSA. The CDR3 has 17 amino acids. Profiled with immunoSEQ multiplex PCR; TCRdb holds only in-frame clones, not every one. Here the sample spans 55,000 to 70,000 clones, under 80% being singletons. This clone was found once. This chain joins TRBV7-2 and TRBJ2-1; TRBD1 aligns across 11 bases. The sample was peripheral blood, taken from a patient treated with radiotherapy plus ipilimumab. This TCR was recovered from a human donor with non-small cell lung cancer who had a complete response to radiotherapy plus ipilimumab. DNA of the CDR3: TGTGCCAGCAGCTCCGGGACAGGGGGATCTCTATACAATGAGCAGTTCTTC. Protein product: CASSSGTGGSLYNEQFF.